The 25 T cell receptor beta chains presented below share a single source sample, sequenced in a study of T cell responses to AZD1222 COVID-19 vaccine. The data were produced by immunoSEQ multiplex PCR, yet TCRdb's version contains in-frame clones alone and is incomplete. The table records roughly 87,000 clones, more than 70% of them present only once. This specimen was peripheral blood, taken 28 days after the second AZD1222 dose. These receptors all come from an adult who received the AZD1222 COVID-19 vaccine.

This chain connects TRBV19 to TRBJ2-7, with D perhaps matching TRBD1 (6 bases). The V gene's germline CDR1 is LNHDA and CDR2 SQIVND (reference sequence). V was cut by 5 bases and J by 3 bases, with 17 bases left in between. This CDR3 has 15 amino acids. The CDR3 region is CASSVTGLSVYEQYF. CDR3 bases: TGTGCCAGTAGTGTCACAGGGTTATCCGTCTACGAGCAGTACTTC. Full variable domain (outside the CDR3, taken from reference TRBV19 and TRBJ2-7): DGGITQSPKYLFRKEGQNVTLSCEQNLNHDAMYWYRQDPGQGLRLIYYSQIVNDFQKGDIAEGYSVSREKKESFPLTVTSAQKNPTAFYLCASSVTGLSVYEQYFGPGTRLTVT.

The chain employs TRBV5-6 and TRBJ2-5; 8 bases are shared with TRBD1. The CDR3 has 15 residues. The germline V gene has CDR1 SGHDT and CDR2 YYEEEE. The V and J ends lost 2 bases and 5 bases, in that order; junction bases with no gene match: 8. The CDR3: CASSFVQGARETQYF. The CDR3, as DNA: TGTGCCAGCAGCTTCGTCCAGGGGGCGAGGGAGACCCAGTACTTC.

The chain couples TRBV14 to TRBJ2-7, with TRBD1 as a possible D gene (5 bases). The length of the CDR3 is 13 residues. The germline CDR1 and CDR2 sequences are SGHDN and FVKESK. Deletions cut 4 bases from V and 4 bases from J, with 11 bases between. DNA of the CDR3: TGTGCCAGCAGCCTACAAAGGGGATACGAGCAGTACTTC. The encoded protein is CASSLQRGYEQYF.

The chain has TRBV19 and TRBJ1-1; TRBD1 matches at 10 bases. Germline V gene lookup returns CDR1 LNHDA and CDR2 SQIVND (reference sequence). With 9 bases clipped from V and 4 bases from J, the junction kept 8 bases outside the gene matches. The CDR3 runs to 14 residues. CDR3 protein: CASDTGTGATEAFF. CDR3 in DNA: TGTGCCAGCGATACCGGGACAGGGGCCACTGAAGCTTTCTTT.

The chain joins TRBV5-1 to TRBJ1-1; 9 bases agree with TRBD1. Germline V CDR1 and CDR2: SGHRS, YFSETQ. The CDR3 covers 15 residues. The ends lost 2 bases at V and 4 bases at J; junction bases unmatched: 6. The chain's CDR3 is CASSFGQGRITEAFF. The CDR3 DNA sequence: TGCGCCAGCAGCTTTGGACAGGGGCGCATCACTGAAGCTTTCTTT.

This clone appeared once. V is TRBV5-1 and J is TRBJ2-1, with 13 nucleotides matching TRBD2. The trim removed 3 bases at V and 8 bases at J, leaving 11 bases unmatched. CDR3 size: 17 residues. In germline, CDR1 is SGHRS, CDR2 YFSETQ. CDR3 DNA: TGCGCCAGCAGCTCACTAGCGGGAGGGCCTAATCCCTATGAGCAGTTCTTC. It codes for CASSSLAGGPNPYEQFF.

This chain links TRBV11-2 with TRBJ2-2; no clear D gene. Germline V gene lookup returns CDR1 SGHAT and CDR2 FQNNGV. The V end was cut by 5 bases, the J end by 2 bases, with 6 bases between. The CDR3 is 13 amino acids. This chain's CDR3 is CASSHTNTGELFF. The CDR3 DNA sequence: TGTGCCAGCAGCCACACAAACACCGGGGAGCTGTTTTTT.

V usage is TRBV3-1 (or the pseudogene TRBV3-2) and J usage is TRBJ1-4; D not resolved. V gave up 1 base and J gave up 6 bases, with 12 bases separating them. This CDR3 has 15 residues. Germline lookup yields CDR1 LGHDT and CDR2 YNNKEL (reference sequence). CDR3 DNA: TGTGCCAGCAGCCAAGCTCCGGCCGGGGATGAAAAACTGTTTTTT. Protein sequence: CASSQAPAGDEKLFF.

This chain connects TRBV7-2 to TRBJ2-7; TRBD1 matches 9 bases. CDR1 and CDR2 (germline): SGHTA, FQGNSA. CDR3 length equals 15 residues. Unmatched junction bases numbered 9, after V lost 5 bases and J lost 4 bases. The CDR3, as DNA: TGTGCCAGCAGCCCGGACGGGACAGGGTATTACGAGCAGTACTTC. Translation: CASSPDGTGYYEQYF. Full variable domain (remainder filled in from reference TRBV7-2 and TRBJ2-7): GAGVSQSPSNKVTEKGKDVELRCDPISGHTALYWYRQSLGQGLEFLIYFQGNSAPDKSGLPSDRFSAERTGGSVSTLTIQRTQQEDSAVYLCASSPDGTGYYEQYFGPGTRLTVT.

This chain uses TRBV11-3 with TRBJ2-6; D gene unclear. The length of the CDR3 is 15 residues. The germline CDR1 and CDR2 sequences are SGHNT and YENEEA. V gave up 5 bases and J gave up 0 bases, with 8 bases separating them. CDR3 amino acids: CASSPRSSGANVLTF. CDR3 sequence (DNA): TGTGCCAGCAGCCCCCGCAGCTCTGGGGCCAACGTCCTGACTTTC.

V usage is TRBV27 and J usage is TRBJ2-7; 8 bases line up with TRBD1. The CDR3 has 14 residues. V lost 6 bases to trimming and J lost 7 bases; unmatched junction nucleotides: 11. Germline V gene lookup returns CDR1 MNHEY and CDR2 SMNVEV (reference sequence). The CDR3 nucleotides read TGTGCCAGCAGCAGGACAGGGAGGATCGGAGAGCAGTACTTC. This translates into CASSRTGRIGEQYF.

The chain recombines TRBV12-3 or TRBV12-4 with TRBJ1-1, with TRBD1 matching 7 bases. V was clipped by 3 bases and J by 7 bases; unmatched bases: 5. The CDR3 loop spans 13 amino acids. The CDR3 protein is CASSFKGAVEAFF. The CDR3 DNA reads TGTGCCAGCAGTTTCAAGGGGGCGGTTGAAGCTTTCTTT.

The J gene is TRBJ2-2, the V gene TRBV2; D call uncertain. V was cut by 6 bases and J by 5 bases, with 10 bases left in between. The CDR3 is made up of 13 amino acids. In germline, CDR1 is SNHLY, CDR2 FYNNEI. The CDR3 DNA reads TGTGCCAGCAGCCGGGCGCGGACCGGGGAGCTGTTTTTT. Translation gives CASSRARTGELFF.

The V gene is TRBV7-2, the J gene TRBJ1-6; 9 bases agree with TRBD1. V shed 7 bases, J shed 4 bases, and the junction held 8 bases outside the gene matches. The CDR3 has 16 residues. Germline values: CDR1 SGHTA, CDR2 FQGNSA. The DNA for the CDR3 is TGTGCCAGCAAGGGGGGACAGGGTGGTTATAATTCACCCCTCCACTTT. Protein product: CASKGGQGGYNSPLHF.

The chain uses TRBV3-1 (or the pseudogene TRBV3-2) and TRBJ1-5, with unresolved D. The CDR3 contains 15 residues. V lost 0 bases to trimming and J lost 7 bases, with 13 bases between them. In germline, CDR1 is LGHDT, CDR2 YNNKEL (reference sequence). CDR3 sequence (DNA): TGTGCCAGCAGCCAAGATCGGGGAGTGGGACAGCCCCAGCATTTT. Protein sequence: CASSQDRGVGQPQHF.

This chain uses TRBV6-6 with TRBJ2-2; D could derive from TRBD1 or TRBD2 (6 bases each). The CDR3 runs to 16 residues. The germline V and J ends were trimmed by 2 bases and 5 bases, with 15 bases remaining between them. Germline CDR1 is MNHNY and CDR2 is SVGAGI (reference sequence). The CDR3 here is CASSYAATRGTGELFF. In DNA, the CDR3 is TGTGCCAGCAGTTACGCTGCGACTAGGGGGACCGGGGAGCTGTTTTTT.

The chain recombines TRBV14 with TRBJ2-5, with TRBD1 matching over 8 bases. V trimming: 4 bases; J trimming: 5 bases; junction bases outside the gene matches: 6. The CDR3 totals 14 residues. Germline lookup yields CDR1 SGHDN and CDR2 FVKESK. The chain's CDR3 is CASSRTRGLETQYF. The DNA of the CDR3 is TGTGCCAGCAGCCGAACCAGGGGGCTGGAGACCCAGTACTTC. Looking up the rest from reference TRBV14 and TRBJ2-5 gives the full variable domain: EAGVTQFPSHSVIEKGQTVTLRCDPISGHDNLYWYRRVMGKEIKFLLHFVKESKQDESGMPNNRFLAERTGGTYSTLKVQPAELEDSGVYFCASSRTRGLETQYFGPGTRLLVL.

The chain employs TRBV27 and TRBJ2-1; 7 bases line up with TRBD2. Trimming cost V 8 bases and J 8 bases; bases outside gene matches: 9. The germline V gene has CDR1 MNHEY and CDR2 SMNVEV (reference sequence). The CDR3 is 13 amino acids. This CDR3 reads CASPPRAGDEQFF. CDR3 sequence (DNA): TGTGCCAGCCCCCCACGGGCGGGAGATGAGCAGTTCTTC.

This clone was counted a few times. In DNA, the CDR3 is TGTGCCAGCAGCTTAGAAAGCGACCTCTATGGCTACACCTTC. Translation gives CASSLESDLYGYTF. The V gene is TRBV7-8, the J gene TRBJ1-2; no firm D call. The CDR3 extends over 14 amino acids. Per the germline V gene, CDR1 is SGHVS and CDR2 is FQNEAQ. V lost 1 base and J lost 4, with 10 bases in between.

V usage is TRBV5-1 and J usage is TRBJ1-2, with D possibly being TRBD1 (6 bases). Germline V gives CDR1 SGHRS, CDR2 YFSETQ. This CDR3 has 14 amino acids. V dropped 4 bases and J dropped 0 bases, with 10 bases sitting between them. CDR3 loop: CASSVDSANYGYTF. CDR3 DNA: TGCGCCAGCAGCGTGGACAGTGCTAACTATGGCTACACCTTC.

This rearrangement joins TRBV11-2 to TRBJ1-1; 12 bases are shared with TRBD1. V lost 4 bases to trimming and J lost 5 bases; unmatched junction nucleotides: 5. Per germline, CDR1 SGHAT and CDR2 FQNNGV. The CDR3 contains 15 residues. CDR3 DNA sequence: TGTGCCAGCAGCTGGGGACAGGGGGCGAGAACTGAAGCTTTCTTT. It yields the protein CASSWGQGARTEAFF.

V and J are TRBV6-2 or TRBV6-3 and TRBJ1-4, with D hard to call. CDR3 size: 16 residues. Per germline, CDR1 MNHEY and CDR2 SVGEGT. Trimming cost V 2 bases and J 0 bases, with 10 bases left between them. CDR3 in amino acids: CASSYGGLATNEKLFF. CDR3 DNA sequence: TGTGCCAGCAGTTACGGCGGACTTGCAACTAATGAAAAACTGTTTTTT.

The chain employs TRBV7-2 and TRBJ2-2; maybe TRBD1 (6 bases). V was pared by 3 bases and J by 1 base, with 9 bases between. CDR3 length: 15 residues. Germline V gene data show CDR1 as SGHTA and CDR2 as FQGNSA. CDR3 bases: TGTGCCAGCAGCTTCGTACAGGGGAACACCGGGGAGCTGTTTTTT. Encoded protein: CASSFVQGNTGELFF.

The chain joins TRBV18 to TRBJ1-2; possible D gene TRBD1, 6 bases. Trimming cost V 5 bases and J 4 bases, with 26 bases left between them. The CDR3 consists of 18 residues. The germline gives CDR1 KGHSH, CDR2 LQKENI. The CDR3, as DNA: TGTGCCAGCTCAGCCGGACAGTTCCCACCCGATGATCGCTATGGCTACACCTTC. Its translation: CASSAGQFPPDDRYGYTF.

J is TRBJ1-2 and V is TRBV28, with D perhaps matching TRBD1 (5 bases). Trimming pared 0 bases from V and 7 bases from J, leaving 15 bases between. The CDR3 is 15 amino acids. In germline, CDR1 is MDHEN, CDR2 SYDVKM. CDR3 DNA sequence: TGTGCCAGCAGTTTATGGGGGGAATTTACTATTGGCTACACCTTC. It translates to CASSLWGEFTIGYTF.